Below, 14 T cell receptor beta chains from the same sample are listed, as sequenced in a study of cytomegalovirus exposure and HLA in healthy donors (dated by TCRdb to 2015 to 2018). The library came from the immunoSEQ multiplex PCR assay. The multiplex PCR relied on a mix of 60 forward primers for TCR Vbeta segments and 13 reverse primers for TCR Jbeta segments. TCRdb's version of the immuneACCESS table is confined to in-frame rearrangements and falls short of the full clone set. An unresolved V gene accounts for under half of the shortfall where checked; the remainder is of unknown origin. The sample table shows 150,000 to 200,000 clones, and approximately 80% are seen once. Clones ranked in the top ten supply 8.5% to 10% of the sample. Sequenced: PBMCs. The receptors were gathered from a man aged 18 to 30 in good health and CMV-seropositive.

The chain couples TRBV5-6 to TRBJ1-5; D uncertain. The CDR3 is 15 amino acids. The V gene lost 0 bases and the J gene lost 7 bases, with 14 bases spanning the gap. Looked up from germline, CDR1 is SGHDT and CDR2 is YYEEEE. Here the CDR3 DNA reads TGTGCCAGCAGCTTGGCTAGGCGGGGAAGCCAGCCCCAGCATTTT. The encoded protein is CASSLARRGSQPQHF.

The J gene is TRBJ1-1, the V gene TRBV11-1; D call uncertain. CDR1 SGHAT and CDR2 FQDESV come from the germline V gene (reference sequence). The CDR3 is 14 amino acids. Trimming removed 5 bases at V and 1 base at J, with 11 bases between. The CDR3: CASSRGTENTEAFF. CDR3 in DNA: TGTGCCAGCAGCCGGGGTACAGAGAACACTGAAGCTTTCTTT.

This clone occurred a few times. The chain employs TRBV5-6 and TRBJ1-1, with 7 bases matching TRBD1. Per the germline V gene, CDR1 is SGHDT and CDR2 is YYEEEE. Unmatched junction bases numbered 0, after V lost 0 bases and J lost 1 base. The CDR3 is 14 residues long. The CDR3: CASSLGTGNTEAFF. The CDR3 coding sequence is TGTGCCAGCAGCTTGGGGACAGGGAACACTGAAGCTTTCTTT.

In this sample, this clone turned up once. The V and J genes are TRBV30 and TRBJ1-2, with 10 bases aligning to TRBD1. CDR3 length: 13 amino acids. Trimming cost V 1 base and J 8 bases; bases outside gene matches: 4. Germline V gives CDR1 GTSNPN, CDR2 SVGIG (reference sequence). The CDR3, as DNA: TGTGCCTGGAGTGAGGGGACAGGGGACGGCTACACCTTC. Its translation: CAWSEGTGDGYTF.

This clone came up a few times. The conserved phenylalanine or tryptophan normally closing the CDR3 is absent here, so this likely arose from a read error. The DNA is left out, because the CDR3 cannot be placed on it with certainty; the CDR3 is given as TCRdb lists it. The rearrangement links TRBV21-1 to TRBJ2-7; the listed D gene, TRBD2, was not tested against the DNA. TRBV21-1 is a recognized pseudogene. The CDR3 is 16 residues long, ends included. CDR3 protein: CASTQLRTSGQYEQYL.

J is TRBJ2-1 and V is TRBV19; 11 positions match TRBD2. V gave up 0 bases and J gave up 5 bases; unmatched junction bases: 9. The length of the CDR3 is 18 residues. Germline V gives CDR1 LNHDA, CDR2 SQIVND (reference sequence). The CDR3 loop reads CASSIEWASGRKNNEQFF. The CDR3 region has the DNA TGTGCCAGTAGTATAGAGTGGGCTAGCGGGAGGAAAAACAATGAGCAGTTCTTC.

The rearrangement links TRBV9 to TRBJ1-2; 9 nucleotides align to TRBD1. J was trimmed by 7 bases and V by 0 bases; bases with no gene match: 4. There are 14 residues in the CDR3. CDR1 and CDR2 (germline): SGDLS, YYNGEE. Here the CDR3 reads CASSVAGTGIGYTF. The CDR3 coding sequence is TGTGCCAGCAGCGTAGCGGGGACAGGGATTGGCTACACCTTC.

The rearrangement joins TRBV19 to TRBJ1-6; weak D call: TRBD1 (5 bases). In germline, CDR1 is LNHDA, CDR2 SQIVND (reference sequence). Trimming stripped 5 bases from V and 2 bases from J, with 7 bases between. The length of the CDR3 is 14 residues. The CDR3 region has the DNA TGTGCCAGTAGTTTGACAGCCTATAATTCACCCCTCCACTTT. Residues: CASSLTAYNSPLHF.

The CDR3 nucleotides are TGTGCCAGCAGTGACTCGGCTAGGGGCGGGGAGCTGTTTTTT. Translated: CASSDSARGGELFF. This chain uses TRBV6-4 with TRBJ2-2; TRBD1 might be the D (5 bases). The CDR3 covers 14 residues. Germline V gene sequence: CDR1 MRHNA, CDR2 SNTAGT. V lost 0 bases, J lost 7 bases, and 9 bases lay in between.

The V gene is TRBV19, the J gene TRBJ2-7; TRBD1 aligns across 8 bases. The CDR3 length is 18 residues. CDR1 and CDR2 from the germline V gene are LNHDA and SQIVND (reference sequence). The V and J ends lost 4 bases and 3 bases, in that order; junction bases with no gene match: 17. CDR3 nucleotides: TGTGCCAGTAGTACCCACCCACAGGGGGTTGGACGGTACTACGAGCAGTACTTC. Residues: CASSTHPQGVGRYYEQYF.

The V gene is TRBV5-1, the J gene TRBJ1-1; 10 nucleotides align to TRBD1. The trim removed 4 bases at V and 1 base at J, leaving 4 bases unmatched. CDR3 length: 15 residues. CDR1 and CDR2 from the germline V gene are SGHRS and YFSETQ. For the CDR3, the DNA is TGCGCCAGCAGCCTGGACAGGGGGACGAACACTGAAGCTTTCTTT. Amino acid sequence: CASSLDRGTNTEAFF.

The rearrangement links TRBV11-2 to TRBJ2-5; no clear D gene. The CDR3 covers 12 residues. Germline V gene data show CDR1 as SGHAT and CDR2 as FQNNGV. Trimming left V 1 base short and J 9 bases short, with 9 bases between. The CDR3 loop reads CASSLAPPAQYF. CDR3 DNA: TGTGCCAGCAGCTTAGCCCCCCCGGCCCAGTACTTC.

This clone was observed a few times. The DNA of the CDR3 is TGTGCCAGCAGCGTAGCGGGAGTCGCCTACAATGAGCAGTTCTTC. Its protein is CASSVAGVAYNEQFF. J is TRBJ2-1 and V is TRBV9; D is possibly TRBD2 (6 bases). The V end was cut by 0 bases, the J end by 2 bases, with 9 bases between. Germline assignment: CDR1 SGDLS and CDR2 YYNGEE. There are 15 residues in the CDR3.

The chain carries TRBV15 and TRBJ2-1, with 9 nucleotides matching TRBD2. The CDR3 is 17 residues long. The V gene's germline CDR1 is LNHNV and CDR2 YYDKDF (reference sequence). The ends lost 0 bases at V and 6 bases at J; junction bases unmatched: 9. The CDR3 loop reads CATSRDPASGNVNEQFF. The CDR3 nucleotides read TGTGCCACCAGCAGAGATCCGGCTAGCGGGAACGTCAATGAGCAGTTCTTC.